This T cell receptor beta chain was retrieved from a study of blood T cell repertoires in COVID-19. Study context: Samples of COVID-19 (acute and convalescent) were obtained from the United States, Italy and Spain. PBMCs, B-cell-depleted T cells, or T cells provided the cDNA or gDNA that made up the material.

Original processing notes: Reference gene primer amplification gave nucleated cell count estimates. Assay used: immunoSEQ multiplex PCR; TCRdb lists only in-frame clones, some missing. V, J and clone size reflect that table, while D and trimming were determined from the DNA. The data contain 280,000 or so clones, 75% to 90% of them seen just once; the ten biggest clones take up 2.1%. This CDR3 comprises 17 residues. Germline V gene sequence: CDR1 MNHEY, CDR2 SVGEGT. V shed 3 bases and J 3 bases; nucleotides not matched to a gene: 5. The sequencing input was peripheral blood. This chain connects TRBV6-2 or TRBV6-3 to TRBJ2-2; 12 bases are a match to TRBD2. The sequence derives from a woman aged 30 to 39 who had recovered from COVID-19. The CDR3 nucleotides read TGTGCCAGCAGTTATGCTAGCGGGGGGGCCGACACCGGGGAGCTGTTTTTT. Translated: CASSYASGGADTGELFF.